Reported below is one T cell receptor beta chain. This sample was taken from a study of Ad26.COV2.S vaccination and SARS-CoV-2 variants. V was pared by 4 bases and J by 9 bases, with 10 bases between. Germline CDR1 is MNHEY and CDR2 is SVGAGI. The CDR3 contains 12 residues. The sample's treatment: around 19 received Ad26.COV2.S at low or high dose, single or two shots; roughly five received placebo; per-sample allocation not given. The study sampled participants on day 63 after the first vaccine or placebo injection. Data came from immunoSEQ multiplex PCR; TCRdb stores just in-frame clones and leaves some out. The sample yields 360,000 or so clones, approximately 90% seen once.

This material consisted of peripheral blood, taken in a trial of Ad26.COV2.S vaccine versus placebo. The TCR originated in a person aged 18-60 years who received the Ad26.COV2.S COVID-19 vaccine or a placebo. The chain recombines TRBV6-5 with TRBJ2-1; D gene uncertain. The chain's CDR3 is CASSSPGPEQFF. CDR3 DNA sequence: TGTGCCAGCAGTTCCCCCGGACCTGAGCAGTTCTTC.